This T cell receptor beta chain was identified during a study of blood T cell repertoires in COVID-19. Generated by immunoSEQ multiplex PCR, the TCRdb table keeps only in-frame clones and is missing some. The sample carries hundreds of thousands of clones, over 75% recorded once. Germline CDR1 and CDR2: LNHNV and YYDKDF (reference sequence). The CDR3 consists of 15 residues. After removal of 5 bases from V and 7 bases from J, the junction contained 9 bases not matched to a gene. The rearrangement links TRBV15 to TRBJ1-2; the match to TRBD1 covers 11 bases. This receptor was taken from a woman between 18 and 29 years old who had recovered from COVID-19. The specimen sequenced was PBMCs or T cells enriched from blood (not recorded which). The CDR3 sequence: CATSPHGTGGIGYTF. The CDR3 coding sequence is TGTGCCACCAGCCCGCATGGGACAGGGGGTATTGGCTACACCTTC.